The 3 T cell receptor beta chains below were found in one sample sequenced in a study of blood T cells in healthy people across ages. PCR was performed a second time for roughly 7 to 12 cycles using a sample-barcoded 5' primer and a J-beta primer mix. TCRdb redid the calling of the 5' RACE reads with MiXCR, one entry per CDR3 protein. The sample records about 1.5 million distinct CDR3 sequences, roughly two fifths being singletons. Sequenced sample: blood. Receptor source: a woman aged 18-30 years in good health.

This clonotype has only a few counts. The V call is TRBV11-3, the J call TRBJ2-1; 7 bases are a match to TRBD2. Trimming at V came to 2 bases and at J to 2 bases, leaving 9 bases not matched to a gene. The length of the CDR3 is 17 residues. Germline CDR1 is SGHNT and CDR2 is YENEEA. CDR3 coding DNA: TGTGCCAGCAGCTTATACATCGGCGCGGGAGCCTACAATGAGCAGTTCTTC. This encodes CASSLYIGAGAYNEQFF.

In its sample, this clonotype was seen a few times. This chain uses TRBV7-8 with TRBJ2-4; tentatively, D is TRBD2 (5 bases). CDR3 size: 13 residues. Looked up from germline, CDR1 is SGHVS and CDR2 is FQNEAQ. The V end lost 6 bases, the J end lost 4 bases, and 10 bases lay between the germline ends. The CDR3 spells CASSGESKNIQYF. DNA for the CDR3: TGTGCCAGCAGTGGGGAGTCTAAAAACATTCAGTACTTC.

CDR3 sequence reads: CASSLSGPGPYGYTF. The CDR3 DNA reads as TGTGCCAGCAGCTTATCAGGTCCGGGGCCCTATGGCTACACCTTC. V gene TRBV7-2 combines with J gene TRBJ1-2; TRBD1 is a possible D gene (5 bases). In germline, CDR1 is SGHTA, CDR2 FQGNSA. The CDR3 is made up of 15 amino acids. V was pared by 2 bases and J by 4 bases, with 14 bases between.